This record covers a single TCR beta chain. Its antigen remains unidentified. This entry comes from a study of regulatory T cells in long-lasting Graves disease. Study in general: The antithyroid drugs taken by newly diagnosed Graves' patients had been used for under 3 months.

Study conclusions and caveats: Persistent-disease Graves' patients showed less TCR diversity than new cases.

This sample's time point: newly diagnosed GD, antithyroid drugs for less than 3 months. Extracted PBMC RNA gave rise to the TCR library. Trimming removed 4 bases from V and 6 bases from J; junction bases left unmatched: 16. The CDR3 is 17 amino acids. CDR1 and CDR2 (germline): LGHDT, YNNKEL (reference sequence). Arm-PCR of CDR3 regions with iRepertoire HTBI primers generated TCR beta libraries. A single record per CDR3 protein comes from TCRdb applying MiXCR to the multiplex PCR reads. This table holds just over 600,000 distinct CDR3 sequences, less than 20% found once. The same sample was also used in a study of T cells in Graves' hyperthyroidism and ophthalmopathy.

The sample in question was peripheral blood mononuclear cells (PBMCs), obtained at new diagnosis, from a patient treated with antithyroid drugs. This TCR came from a woman aged 25 to 39 with Graves disease. This chain links TRBV3-1 with TRBJ2-7; the match to TRBD2 covers 9 bases. The CDR3 region is CASSRQGGVAGALEQYF. The CDR3 DNA reads TGTGCCAGCAGCCGTCAAGGGGGGGTAGCGGGAGCCCTCGAGCAGTACTTC.